This TCR beta chain was found in a study of graft-versus-host responses after intestinal transplantation. Findings of the study overall: Individuals who had graft-donor T cell macrochimerism had allografts that showed high graft-versus-host to host-versus-graft clonal ratios.

Only in-frame clones appear in the TCRdb table, and some are missing; sequencing was by immunoSEQ multiplex PCR. The table has tens of thousands of clones, 70% to 90% seen once. The CDR3 spans 14 residues. Per germline, CDR1 SGHTA and CDR2 FQGNSA. As for this clone: What it binds is not known.

This chain uses TRBV7-2 with TRBJ2-5; no clear D. The end of the DNA aligns better with TRBJ2-7, so the J call may be wrong. Source: PBMCs, taken 26 days after transplant. This sequence was found in a human patient who received an intestinal transplant, so some T cells may come from the graft donor. As DNA, the CDR3 is TGTGCCAGCAGCTTACCAGATGACCACTACGAGCAGTACTTC. Residues: CASSLPDDHYEQYF.